These T cell receptor beta chains were read from a single sample in a study of beta chain features in type 1 diabetes. The method was immunoSEQ multiplex PCR; TCRdb's version includes in-frame clones alone and lacks a portion of them. The table shows 300,000 or so clones, with roughly 8% occurring only once. The specimen sequenced was central memory CD4+ T cells from blood. The receptors stem from a woman younger than 35 in good health. Both conserved end residues are part of each CDR3. D genes are given only for firm matches. The size field is filled for only some rows; it gives once, few, many or a size class.

>TRBV29-1|TRBJ2-3|.|few
TGCAGCGTTGATAGGGATACGCAGTATTTT
CSVDRDTQYF
>TRBV5-5|TRBJ2-5|TRBD2|few
TGTGCCAGCAGCCACCTTCGAGCGGGAGACCGGACCCAGTACTTC
CASSHLRAGDRTQYF
>TRBV27|TRBJ2-3|TRBD2|many
TGTGCCAGCAGGGGCGGGGGGGAAGCGGCAGATACGCAGTATTTT
CASRGGGEAADTQYF
>TRBV4-1|TRBJ1-4|.|.
TGCGCCAGCAGCCAAGAGCCCCCGGGAACAACCCGTACCCATAATGAAAAACTGTTTTTT
CASSQEPPGTTRTHNEKLFF
>TRBV5-1|TRBJ2-5|.|.
TGCGCCAGCAGCCCCTCGGGCGGCCGCCAAGAGACCCAGTACTTC
CASSPSGGRQETQYF
>TRBV9|TRBJ1-2|.|.
TGTGCCAGCAGCGTCGGCCGGGCTGGCTACACCTTC
CASSVGRAGYTF
>TRBV6-1|TRBJ2-4|TRBD2|many
TGTGCCAGCAAGCTAGCGGGAGGGAACATTCAGTACTTC
CASKLAGGNIQYF
>TRBV18|TRBJ2-7|TRBD1|.
TGTGCCAGCTCGTCGCTACAGGGGGCGGGAGAGCAGTACTTC
CASSSLQGAGEQYF
>TRBV29-1|TRBJ2-5|TRBD2|many
TGCAGCGTTGAAGATACTAGCGGGAGAGAGACCCAGTACTTC
CSVEDTSGRETQYF
>TRBV7-9|TRBJ2-3|.|.
TGTGCCAGCATCTCCCAAGGAGACACGCAGTATTTT
CASISQGDTQYF
>TRBV5-6|TRBJ2-7|.|.
TGTGCCAGCAGCTCGCTCGGGGATAGAGGATCTACCTACGAGCAGTACTTC
CASSSLGDRGSTYEQYF
>TRBV9|TRBJ2-3|TRBD2|many
TGTGCCAGCAGCGTAGCGGGTAGCGGGAGTGGCGCAGATACGCAGTATTTT
CASSVAGSGSGADTQYF
>TRBV6-5|TRBJ2-5|TRBD1|few
TGTGCCAGCAGGACGAACAGGGGCCGCTGGGAGACCCAGTACTTC
CASRTNRGRWETQYF
>TRBV28|TRBJ2-5|.|many
TGTGCCAGCAGTTTGAGCGCCCGGGGAAGGACCCAGTACTTC
CASSLSARGRTQYF
>TRBV9|TRBJ2-1|TRBD2|few
TGTGCCAGCAGCGTAGGAGTGGGCAGCCAGACTAGCGGATACAATGAGCAGTTCTTC
CASSVGVGSQTSGYNEQFF
>TRBV2|TRBJ2-7|.|many
TGTGCCAGCAGCTATAGCTCCTACGAGCAGTACTTC
CASSYSSYEQYF
>TRBV27|TRBJ2-2|TRBD1|few
TGTGCCAGCAGGACTGGGACAGGGGGCACCACCGGGGAGCTGTTTTTT
CASRTGTGGTTGELFF
>TRBV6-6|TRBJ2-5|TRBD1|.
TGTGCCAGCAGTAACAGGGGACAAGAGACCCAGTACTTC
CASSNRGQETQYF
>TRBV7-2|TRBJ2-2|.|.
TGTGCCAGCAGCTTATTAGTTTCGGGGTCCGTCACCGGGGAGCTGTTTTTT
CASSLLVSGSVTGELFF
>TRBV4-2|TRBJ1-1|TRBD1|many
TGTGCCAGCAGCCAAGCGGGACAGGGGAATGAAGCTTTCTTT
CASSQAGQGNEAFF
>TRBV5-1|TRBJ1-2|.|.
TGCGCCAGCAGCTTAACGGCTCAGGGGAATGATGGCTACACCTTC
CASSLTAQGNDGYTF
>TRBV11-1|TRBJ1-2|.|.
TGTGCCAGCAGCCCGGACGGAACCAACTATGGCTACACCTTC
CASSPDGTNYGYTF
>TRBV4-1|TRBJ2-5|TRBD1|.
TGCGCCAGCAGCCGATCGGGACAGGCCGGGGAGACCCAGTACTTC
CASSRSGQAGETQYF
>TRBV9|TRBJ1-2|.|.
TGTGCCAGCAGCGTTAGGGACCAAGGGTCCTATGGCTACACCTTC
CASSVRDQGSYGYTF
>TRBV11-2|TRBJ2-5|.|few
TGTGCCAGCAGCCTTATCGAACAAGAGACCCAGTACTTC
CASSLIEQETQYF
>TRBV28|TRBJ2-7|.|few
TGTGCCAGCAGTAACAGGGTTCCCTACGAGCAGTACTTC
CASSNRVPYEQYF
>TRBV11-3|TRBJ2-1|.|many
TGTGCCAGCAGCTTATCGGGGGTCTCCTACAATGAGCAGTTCTTC
CASSLSGVSYNEQFF
>TRBV7-2|TRBJ1-2|TRBD1|few
TGTGCCAGCAGCAGCATGGGACAGGGGTATGGCTACACCTTC
CASSSMGQGYGYTF
>TRBV28|TRBJ1-1|.|.
TGTGCCAGCACCCGGTCTTCAGGGTTGGACACTGAAGCTTTCTTT
CASTRSSGLDTEAFF
>TRBV7-9|TRBJ2-1|TRBD2|many
TGTGCCAGCAGCTTGGACGGGACTAGCGTCTTCAATGAGCAGTTCTTC
CASSLDGTSVFNEQFF
>TRBV2|TRBJ2-3|TRBD2|few
TGTGCCAGCAGTATGGGACTAGCGGGAGGCACAGATACGCAGTATTTT
CASSMGLAGGTDTQYF
>TRBV29-1|TRBJ2-1|.|few
TGCAGCGTTGTCTCGACCTGGGATGAGCAGTTCTTC
CSVVSTWDEQFF
>TRBV28|TRBJ2-7|.|few
TGTGCCAGCAGTAGCCCGAATCGGGAGCAGTACTTC
CASSSPNREQYF
>TRBV6-5|TRBJ2-7|.|.
TGTGCCAGCAAGAACTCATTCCCGACCTACGAGCAGTACTTC
CASKNSFPTYEQYF
>TRBV28|TRBJ1-5|.|.
TGTGCCAGCAGTTTATTTTGGGGAGAGGAGCCCCAGCATTTT
CASSLFWGEEPQHF
>TRBV18|TRBJ2-5|.|many
TGTGCCAGCTCACCCCAAAACGACAGACCCGAGACCCAGTACTTC
CASSPQNDRPETQYF
>TRBV2|TRBJ1-5|TRBD1|few
TGTGCCAGCAGTGGACAGGGTATTAGCAATCAGCCCCAGCATTTT
CASSGQGISNQPQHF
>TRBV2|TRBJ2-3|TRBD1|few
TGTGCCAGCAGAAGACAGGGGGCCGGAGATACGCAGTATTTT
CASRRQGAGDTQYF
>TRBV5-1|TRBJ1-2|TRBD1|few
TGCGCCAGCAGCTTACAGGGGTTAGCTAACTATGGCTACACCTTC
CASSLQGLANYGYTF
>TRBV7-2|TRBJ2-5|TRBD2|few
TGTGCCAGCAGCCACGGGGGGAGGGCCCGGGGAGAGACCCAGTACTTC
CASSHGGRARGETQYF
>TRBV7-3|TRBJ2-1|TRBD2|medium-sized
TGTGCCAGCAGCCCAAGAGCGGGAGGGCCCTCTAATGAGCAGTTCTTC
CASSPRAGGPSNEQFF
>TRBV7-9|TRBJ2-7|.|.
TGTGCCAGCAGCCCGAATGATCGCGAGCAGTACTTC
CASSPNDREQYF
>TRBV5-1|TRBJ2-5|TRBD2|.
TGCGCCAGCGGGGGGGATGGAGCAGGAGAGACCCAGTACTTC
CASGGDGAGETQYF
>TRBV19|TRBJ1-4|TRBD1|few
TGTGCCAGTACCACCCGGAGGGACAGGGATGGTGAAAAACTGTTTTTT
CASTTRRDRDGEKLFF